A selection of T cell receptor beta chains follows, all from one sample in a study of human thymus T cells. Generated by immunoSEQ multiplex PCR, the TCRdb table keeps only in-frame clones and is missing some. The sample holds some 120,000 clones, approximately 96% seen once. Sequenced: thymus tissue. Receptor source: a boy younger than two with a congenital heart defect but otherwise immunologically healthy. CDR3s include the opening cysteine and the closing phenylalanine or tryptophan. Each record gives: clone size, V gene, CDR3 length, J gene, D gene, CDR3 DNA, CDR3 protein. A D gene is named only where the DNA matches it firmly. Size is stated for part of the rows, as once, few or many counts, or as a class when the clone is expanded.

-	TRBV4-3	16	TRBJ1-3	TRBD1	TGCGCCAGCAGCCAAGATCGGACAGGCTCTGGAAACACCATATATTTT	CASSQDRTGSGNTIYF
-	TRBV5-6	11	TRBJ2-5	-	TGTGCCAGCAGCTTCAAAGAGACCCAGTACTTC	CASSFKETQYF
-	TRBV30	14	TRBJ2-1	-	TGTGCCTGGGAACCCAGGGTGAACTTTAATGAGCAGTTCTTC	CAWEPRVNFNEQFF
-	TRBV7-6	15	TRBJ2-7	TRBD1	TGTGCCAGCAGCTCGGGGACAGCCATTATCTACGAGCAGTACTTC	CASSSGTAIIYEQYF
-	TRBV4-3	15	TRBJ2-1	TRBD2	TGCGCCAGCAGCAAACCTAGCGGGGGTTACAATGAGCAGTTCTTC	CASSKPSGGYNEQFF
once	TRBV19	16	TRBJ2-1	TRBD2	TGTGCCAGTAGTATAGAGTGCGGGGGGGCCCTCAATGAGCAGTTCTTC	CASSIECGGALNEQFF
-	TRBV7-2	15	TRBJ1-3	-	TGTGCCAGCAGTATCACAGGCCGCTCTGGAAACACCATATATTTT	CASSITGRSGNTIYF
-	TRBV9	14	TRBJ2-3	-	TGTGCCAGCAGCGTGAGGGAGTGGAGAGATACGCAGTATTTT	CASSVREWRDTQYF
-	TRBV30	19	TRBJ1-4	-	TGTGCCTGGAGTTCAACAGGGCGTCGCGGGGGAAGGGAAAATGAAAAACTGTTTTTT	CAWSSTGRRGGRENEKLFF
once	TRBV6-6	14	TRBJ1-2	TRBD1	TGTGCCAGCAGTTTGGGGACAGGGAGGAATGGCTACACCTTC	CASSLGTGRNGYTF
-	TRBV28	13	TRBJ2-7	-	TGTGCCAGCAGCCCCCGTCACCAATACGAGCAGTACTTC	CASSPRHQYEQYF
-	TRBV11-3	12	TRBJ2-7	-	TGTGCCAGCCGGGGACGGCCCTACGAGCAGTACTTC	CASRGRPYEQYF
-	TRBV2	14	TRBJ2-1	TRBD2	TGTGCCAGCAAGAGTTTAGCGGGGGGCCATGAGCAGTTCTTC	CASKSLAGGHEQFF
-	TRBV27	15	TRBJ1-5	-	TGTGCCAGCAGTCCCCGGACCTATAGCAATCAGCCCCAGCATTTT	CASSPRTYSNQPQHF
once	TRBV9	19	TRBJ1-1	TRBD1	TGTGCCAGCAGCCCCTTGGGACAGGGGGCGACCGAGAGTAAAACTGAAGCTTTCTTT	CASSPLGQGATESKTEAFF
once	TRBV7-9	15	TRBJ1-3	-	TGTGCCAGCAGCTCAACGAGCAGGCGGGGAAACACCATATATTTT	CASSSTSRRGNTIYF
-	TRBV30	13	TRBJ2-7	-	TGTGCCTGGAGTGTAGGCAGGGTCTACGAGCAGTACTTC	CAWSVGRVYEQYF
-	TRBV19	14	TRBJ1-1	-	TGTGCCAGTAGTATACAGGGCATGAACACTGAAGCTTTCTTT	CASSIQGMNTEAFF
-	TRBV11-3	18	TRBJ2-7	TRBD1	TGTGCCAGCAGCTTACCTCGGGACAGGTTCGCTAGCTCCTACGAGCAGTACTTC	CASSLPRDRFASSYEQYF
-	TRBV21-1	17	TRBJ1-3	-	TGTGCCAGCAGCAAAGTTCGCAGGGAGGGTTTTGGAAACACCATATATTTT	CASSKVRREGFGNTIYF
-	TRBV27	17	TRBJ2-7	TRBD1	TGTGCCAGCAGTTTACGCCCCGGGACAGGGAAGAGCTACGAGCAGTACTTC	CASSLRPGTGKSYEQYF
-	TRBV7-8	15	TRBJ2-7	TRBD1	TGTGCCAGCAGGCCCAAGGGGGCCCCCTCCTACGAGCAGTACTTC	CASRPKGAPSYEQYF
-	TRBV28	15	TRBJ2-6	-	TGTGCCAGCAGTTTGGTGAGGGGGTGGGCCAACGTCCTGACTTTC	CASSLVRGWANVLTF
-	TRBV2	16	TRBJ2-7	-	TGTGCCAGCAGTGTCCAGCGGCAGCAGCCCCCCTACGAGCAGTACTTC	CASSVQRQQPPYEQYF
-	TRBV6-8	15	TRBJ1-5	-	TGTGCCAGCAGCCTTACCGGGGCGCGCGGTCAGCCCCAGCATTTT	CASSLTGARGQPQHF
-	TRBV27	15	TRBJ1-6	-	TGTGCCAGCACGGGGGAGGGCCCCTATAATTCATCCCTCCACTTT	CASTGEGPYNSSLHF
-	TRBV5-6	17	TRBJ2-5	TRBD2	TGTGCCAGCAGCTTGAGGCCTAGCGGGGGAAACCAAGAGACCCAGTACTTC	CASSLRPSGGNQETQYF
once	TRBV5-6	13	TRBJ2-7	-	TGTGCCAGCAGCCCCCTCCCTTCCTACGAGCAGTACTTC	CASSPLPSYEQYF
-	TRBV12-5	20	TRBJ2-1	TRBD1	TGTGCTAGTGGTTTGGGATCTGACAGGGGGGACCGCCCCGACTACAATGAGCAGTTCTTC	CASGLGSDRGDRPDYNEQFF
-	TRBV11-2	16	TRBJ2-5	TRBD2	TGTGCCAGCAGCCCCAGCGGGGGCCCCCCGTTCGAGACCCAGTACTTC	CASSPSGGPPFETQYF
-	TRBV4-3	15	TRBJ2-2	-	TGCGCCAGCAGCCAAGTGCCACAGAACACCGGGGAGCTGTTTTTT	CASSQVPQNTGELFF
-	TRBV29-1	13	TRBJ1-1	-	TGCAGCGTGTCGCGAGGGGGGAACACTGAAGCTTTCTTT	CSVSRGGNTEAFF
few	TRBV5-1	15	TRBJ1-2	TRBD1	TGCGCCAGCAGCGAATTACAGGGGGCGGACTATGGCTACACCTTC	CASSELQGADYGYTF
-	TRBV13	17	TRBJ2-3	TRBD2	TGTGCCAGCAGCTTGACCCTTGGGCGGGGGAGCACAGATACGCAGTATTTT	CASSLTLGRGSTDTQYF
-	TRBV5-4	15	TRBJ1-3	-	TGTGCCAGCAGCCCCTCACCGAGCTCTGGAAACACCATATATTTT	CASSPSPSSGNTIYF
-	TRBV7-7	13	TRBJ1-2	-	TGTGCCAGCAGCGGACACATTAGCTATGGCTACACCTTC	CASSGHISYGYTF
-	TRBV30	14	TRBJ2-1	-	TGTGCCTGGAGCGGTTGGTGGGGGGCTGGGGAGCAGTTCTTC	CAWSGWWGAGEQFF
-	TRBV9	15	TRBJ1-2	TRBD1	TGTGCCAGCAGCCCCCGTGTAGGGGGCTACTATGGCTACACCTTC	CASSPRVGGYYGYTF
once	TRBV2	13	TRBJ1-1	-	TGTGCCAGCACTCAGGGTAAGGACACTGAAGCTTTCTTT	CASTQGKDTEAFF
-	TRBV4-3	15	TRBJ1-2	TRBD1	TGCGCCAGCAGCCATGGACCGGGACAGTCGATCGGCTACACCTTC	CASSHGPGQSIGYTF
-	TRBV6-1	14	TRBJ2-1	TRBD1	TGTGCCAGCAGTCGAACAGGGGGGTACAATGAGCAGTTCTTC	CASSRTGGYNEQFF
-	TRBV7-2	19	TRBJ2-6	TRBD1	TGTGCCAGCACCCCAGGGGGGGGACAGGGGGCTTCTGGGGCCAACGTCCTGACTTTC	CASTPGGGQGASGANVLTF
-	TRBV4-2	17	TRBJ2-3	-	TGTGCCAGCAGCCACCAGGGGAGATGGGCTAGCACAGATACGCAGTATTTT	CASSHQGRWASTDTQYF
-	TRBV9	14	TRBJ1-1	TRBD1	TGTGCCAGCAGCGTAAGGGACAGGGACACTGAAGCTTTCTTT	CASSVRDRDTEAFF
once	TRBV28	16	TRBJ2-7	TRBD1	TGTGCCAGCAGAGACAGGGGGCTGACCTTCGGGTACGAGCAGTACTTC	CASRDRGLTFGYEQYF
-	TRBV20-1	11	TRBJ1-1	-	TGCAGTGCTATGGGAGGACTCTTAGCTTTCTTT	CSAMGGLLAFF
-	TRBV28	12	TRBJ2-7	TRBD1	TGTGCCAGCAGTACAGGGGGCAACGAGCAGTACTTC	CASSTGGNEQYF
-	TRBV19	14	TRBJ1-2	-	TGTGCCAGTAGTATACCCGCCGACAACTATGGCTACACCTTC	CASSIPADNYGYTF
once	TRBV5-6	13	TRBJ1-1	-	TGTGCCAGCAGCGAGACCCGGAACACTGAAGCTTTCTTT	CASSETRNTEAFF
once	TRBV5-1	16	TRBJ1-5	-	TGCGCCAGCAGCTTGGGACCCCGGGGCCGCAATCAGCCCCAGCATTTT	CASSLGPRGRNQPQHF
-	TRBV4-3	15	TRBJ2-5	TRBD2	TGCGCCAGCAGCCATCAAGCAGCGGGGGGAGAGACCCAGTACTTC	CASSHQAAGGETQYF
-	TRBV6-1	18	TRBJ1-2	-	TGTGCCAGCAGTGAAGGGCCCTGGGAACAGCGACCTAACTATGGCTACACCTTC	CASSEGPWEQRPNYGYTF
once	TRBV7-2	15	TRBJ2-3	-	TGTGCCAGCAGTAAAGTCCCTAGCCGGACAGATACGCAGTATTTT	CASSKVPSRTDTQYF